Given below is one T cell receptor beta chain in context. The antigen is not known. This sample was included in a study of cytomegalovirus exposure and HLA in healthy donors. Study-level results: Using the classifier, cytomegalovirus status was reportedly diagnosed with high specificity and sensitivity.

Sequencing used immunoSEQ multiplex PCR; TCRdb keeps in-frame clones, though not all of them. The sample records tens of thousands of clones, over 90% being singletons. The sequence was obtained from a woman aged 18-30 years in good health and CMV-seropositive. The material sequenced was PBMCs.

CDR3: CASSQAPAGGGAGHNEQFF. The CDR3 DNA follows: TGCGCCAGCAGCCAAGCCCCCGCGGGAGGAGGAGCGGGCCACAATGAGCAGTTCTTC. V gene TRBV4-1 combines with J gene TRBJ2-1, with 8 bases matching TRBD2. V gave up 1 base and J gave up 5 bases; unmatched junction bases: 16. Germline V gene data show CDR1 as MGHRA and CDR2 as YSYEKL. The CDR3 contains 19 residues.